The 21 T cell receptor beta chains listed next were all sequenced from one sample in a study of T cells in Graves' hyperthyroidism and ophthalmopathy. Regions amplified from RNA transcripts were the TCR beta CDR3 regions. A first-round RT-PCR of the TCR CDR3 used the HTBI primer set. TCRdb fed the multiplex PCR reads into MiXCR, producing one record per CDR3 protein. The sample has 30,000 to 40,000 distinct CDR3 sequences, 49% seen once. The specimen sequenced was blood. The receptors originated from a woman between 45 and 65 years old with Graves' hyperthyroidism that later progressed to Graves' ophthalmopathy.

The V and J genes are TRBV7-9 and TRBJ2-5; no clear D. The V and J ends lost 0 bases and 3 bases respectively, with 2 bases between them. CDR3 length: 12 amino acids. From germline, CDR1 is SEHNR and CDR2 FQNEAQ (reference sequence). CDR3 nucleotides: TGTGCCAGCAGCTTAGCCAAAGAGACCCAGTACTTC. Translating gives CASSLAKETQYF. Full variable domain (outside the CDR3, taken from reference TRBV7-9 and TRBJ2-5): DTGVSQNPRHKITKRGQNVTFRCDPISEHNRLYWYRQTLGQGPEFLTYFQNEAQLEKSRLLSDRFSAERPKGSFSTLEIQRTEQGDSAMYLCASSLAKETQYFGPGTRLLVL.

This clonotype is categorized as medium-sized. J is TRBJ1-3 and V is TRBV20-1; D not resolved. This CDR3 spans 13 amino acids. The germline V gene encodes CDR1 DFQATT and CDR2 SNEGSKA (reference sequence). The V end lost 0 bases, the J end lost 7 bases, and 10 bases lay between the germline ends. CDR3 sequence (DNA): TGCAGTGCTAGAGATACCGCGGGGAACACCATATATTTT. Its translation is CSARDTAGNTIYF.

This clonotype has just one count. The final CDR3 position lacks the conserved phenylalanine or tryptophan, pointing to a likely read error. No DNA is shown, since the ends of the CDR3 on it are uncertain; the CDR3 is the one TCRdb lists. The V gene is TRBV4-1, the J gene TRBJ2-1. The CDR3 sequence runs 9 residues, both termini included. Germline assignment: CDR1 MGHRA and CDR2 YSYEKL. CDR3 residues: CASSQEHNT.

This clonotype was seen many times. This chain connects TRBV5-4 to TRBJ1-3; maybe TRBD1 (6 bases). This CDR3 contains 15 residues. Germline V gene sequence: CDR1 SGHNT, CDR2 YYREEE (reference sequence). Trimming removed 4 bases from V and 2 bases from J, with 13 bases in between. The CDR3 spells CASSAGQSPGNTIYF. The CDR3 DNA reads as TGTGCCAGCAGCGCGGGACAATCTCCTGGAAACACCATATATTTT.

CDR3 sequence: CSARDGGEKLFF. CDR3 DNA sequence: TGCAGTGCTAGAGACGGGGGCGAAAAACTGTTTTTT. The chain recombines TRBV20-1 with TRBJ1-4; perhaps TRBD1 as D (6 bases). The CDR3 loop spans 12 amino acids. The germline V and J ends were trimmed by 0 bases and 8 bases, with 7 bases remaining between them. Germline assignment: CDR1 DFQATT and CDR2 SNEGSKA (reference sequence).

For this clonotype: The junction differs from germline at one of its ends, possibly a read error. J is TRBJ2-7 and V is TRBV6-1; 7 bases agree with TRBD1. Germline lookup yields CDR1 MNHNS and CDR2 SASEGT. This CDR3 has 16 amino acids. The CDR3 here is CASSASRDSISYERYF. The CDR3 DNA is TGTGCCAGCAGTGCTAGCCGGGACAGTATATCCTACGAGCGGTACTTC.

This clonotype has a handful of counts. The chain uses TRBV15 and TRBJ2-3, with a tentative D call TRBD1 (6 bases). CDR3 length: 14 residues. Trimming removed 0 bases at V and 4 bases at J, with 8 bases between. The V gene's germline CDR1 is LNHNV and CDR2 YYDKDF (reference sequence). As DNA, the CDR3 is TGTGCCACCAGCAGAGATTGGGGGCCAGATACGCAGTATTTT. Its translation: CATSRDWGPDTQYF.

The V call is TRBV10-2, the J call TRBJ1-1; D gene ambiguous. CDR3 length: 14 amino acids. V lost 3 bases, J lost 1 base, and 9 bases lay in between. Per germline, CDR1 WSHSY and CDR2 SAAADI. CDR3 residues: CASSDDLGNTEAFF. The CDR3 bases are TGCGCCAGCAGTGATGACTTGGGGAACACTGAAGCTTTCTTT.

The CDR3 here is CASSVTVGTEAFF. The CDR3 DNA follows: TGTGCCAGCAGTGTGACTGTTGGCACTGAAGCTTTCTTT. The chain employs TRBV6-4 and TRBJ1-1, with unresolved D. Trimming took off 4 bases at V and 4 bases at J, with 10 bases between the two ends. Germline CDR1 is MRHNA and CDR2 is SNTAGT. CDR3 size: 13 residues.

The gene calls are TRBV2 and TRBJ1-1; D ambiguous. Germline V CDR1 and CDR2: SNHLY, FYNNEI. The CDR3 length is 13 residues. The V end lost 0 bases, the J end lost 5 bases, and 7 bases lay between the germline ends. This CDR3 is CASSEARGTEAFF. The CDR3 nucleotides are TGTGCCAGCAGTGAAGCGCGAGGGACTGAAGCTTTCTTT.

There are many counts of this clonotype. CDR3 in DNA: TGCGCCAGCTTCCGGGAGGCCAACACCGGGGAGCTGTTTTTT. It yields the protein CASFREANTGELFF. V is TRBV5-1 and J is TRBJ2-2; 7 bases agree with TRBD2. Looked up from germline, CDR1 is SGHRS and CDR2 is YFSETQ. The CDR3 is 14 amino acids. J was trimmed by 2 bases and V by 7 bases; bases with no gene match: 5.

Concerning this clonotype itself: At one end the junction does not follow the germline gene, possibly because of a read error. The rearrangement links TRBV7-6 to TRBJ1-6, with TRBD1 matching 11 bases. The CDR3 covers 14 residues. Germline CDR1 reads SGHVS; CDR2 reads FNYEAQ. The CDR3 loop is CASSAGQGGPPLHF. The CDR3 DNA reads TGCGCCAGCAGCGCGGGACAGGGGGGTCCACCCCTCCACTTT.

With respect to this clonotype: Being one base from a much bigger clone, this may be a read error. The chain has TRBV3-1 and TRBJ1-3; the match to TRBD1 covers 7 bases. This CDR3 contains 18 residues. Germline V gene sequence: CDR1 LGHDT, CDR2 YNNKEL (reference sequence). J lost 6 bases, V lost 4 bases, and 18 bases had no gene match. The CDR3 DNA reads TGTGCCAGCAGCCGAGATCGGGGTGGCAGGGGGTTGACAAACACCATATATTTT. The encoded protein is CASSRDRGGRGLTNTIYF.

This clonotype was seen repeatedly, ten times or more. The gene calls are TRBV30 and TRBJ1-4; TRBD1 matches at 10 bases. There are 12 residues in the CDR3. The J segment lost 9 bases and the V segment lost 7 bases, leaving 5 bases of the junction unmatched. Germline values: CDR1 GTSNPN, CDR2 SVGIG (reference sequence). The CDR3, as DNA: TGTGCCTACGGACAGGGGGTTCAAAAACTGTTTTTT. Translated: CAYGQGVQKLFF.

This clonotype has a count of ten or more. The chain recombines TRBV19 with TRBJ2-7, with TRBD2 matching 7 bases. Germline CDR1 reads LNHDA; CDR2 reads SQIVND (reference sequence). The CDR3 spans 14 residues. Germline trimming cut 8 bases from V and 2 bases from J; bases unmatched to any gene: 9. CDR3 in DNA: TGTGCCAGTGGGGAGAGGGACTACCCCTACGAGCAGTACTTC. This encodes CASGERDYPYEQYF.

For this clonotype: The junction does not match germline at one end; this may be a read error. CDR3 region: CASSQVNGRNERLFF. The DNA of the CDR3 is TGCGCCAGCAGCCAAGTTAACGGGCGGAATGAAAGACTGTTTTTT. The rearrangement uses TRBV4-1 and TRBJ1-4; D uncertain. The CDR3 consists of 15 residues. The germline V gene encodes CDR1 MGHRA and CDR2 YSYEKL.

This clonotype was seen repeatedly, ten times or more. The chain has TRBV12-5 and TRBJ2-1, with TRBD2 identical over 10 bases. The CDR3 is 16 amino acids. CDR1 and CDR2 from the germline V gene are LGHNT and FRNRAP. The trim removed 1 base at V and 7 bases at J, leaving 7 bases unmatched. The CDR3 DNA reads TGTGCTAGTGGTTTGGCCGTACTAGCGGGATGGAATGAGCAGTTCTTC. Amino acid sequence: CASGLAVLAGWNEQFF. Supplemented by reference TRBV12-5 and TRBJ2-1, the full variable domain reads DARVTQTPRHKVTEMGQEVTMRCQPILGHNTVFWYRQTMMQGLELLAYFRNRAPLDDSGMPKDRFSAEMPDATLATLKIQPSEPRDSAVYFCASGLAVLAGWNEQFFGPGTRLTVL.

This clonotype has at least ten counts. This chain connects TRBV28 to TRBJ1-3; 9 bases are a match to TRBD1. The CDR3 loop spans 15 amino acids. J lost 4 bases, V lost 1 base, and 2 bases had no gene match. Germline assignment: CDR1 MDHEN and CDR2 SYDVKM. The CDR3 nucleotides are TGTGCCAGCAGTTTATTGGGACAGGGCGGAAACACCATATATTTT. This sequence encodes CASSLLGQGGNTIYF.

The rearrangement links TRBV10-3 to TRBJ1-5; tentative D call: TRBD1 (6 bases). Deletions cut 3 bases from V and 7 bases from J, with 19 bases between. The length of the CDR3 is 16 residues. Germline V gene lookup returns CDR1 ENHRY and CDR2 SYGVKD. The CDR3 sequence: CAISDPRTDDTQPQHF. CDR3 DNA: TGTGCCATCAGTGATCCCCGGACAGACGATACGCAGCCCCAGCATTTT.

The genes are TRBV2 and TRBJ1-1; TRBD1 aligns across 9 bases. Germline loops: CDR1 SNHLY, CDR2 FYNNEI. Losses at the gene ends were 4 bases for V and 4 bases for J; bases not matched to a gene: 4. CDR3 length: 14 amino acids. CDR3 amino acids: CASSVQQGATEAFF. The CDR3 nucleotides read TGTGCCAGCAGTGTTCAACAGGGGGCCACTGAAGCTTTCTTT.

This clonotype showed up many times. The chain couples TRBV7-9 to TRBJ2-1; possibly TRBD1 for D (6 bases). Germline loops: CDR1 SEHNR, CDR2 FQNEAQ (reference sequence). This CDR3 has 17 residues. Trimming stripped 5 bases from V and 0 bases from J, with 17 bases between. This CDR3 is CASSPRWGQSSYNEQFF. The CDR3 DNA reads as TGTGCCAGCAGCCCCCGGTGGGGGCAAAGCTCCTACAATGAGCAGTTCTTC. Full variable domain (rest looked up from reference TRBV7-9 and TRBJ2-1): DTGVSQNPRHKITKRGQNVTFRCDPISEHNRLYWYRQTLGQGPEFLTYFQNEAQLEKSRLLSDRFSAERPKGSFSTLEIQRTEQGDSAMYLCASSPRWGQSSYNEQFFGPGTRLTVL.